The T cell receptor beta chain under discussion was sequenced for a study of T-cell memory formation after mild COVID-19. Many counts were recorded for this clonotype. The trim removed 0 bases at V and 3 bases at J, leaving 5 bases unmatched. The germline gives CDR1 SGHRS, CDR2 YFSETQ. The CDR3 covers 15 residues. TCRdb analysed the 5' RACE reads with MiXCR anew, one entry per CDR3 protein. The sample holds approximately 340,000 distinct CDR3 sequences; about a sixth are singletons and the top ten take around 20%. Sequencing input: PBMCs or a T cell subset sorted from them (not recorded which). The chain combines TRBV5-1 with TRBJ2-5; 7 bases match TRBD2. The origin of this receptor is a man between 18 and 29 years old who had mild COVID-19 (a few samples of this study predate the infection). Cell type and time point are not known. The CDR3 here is CASSLGASGKETQYF. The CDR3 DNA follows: TGCGCCAGCAGCTTGGGGGCTAGCGGAAAAGAGACCCAGTACTTC.